The 32 T cell receptor beta chains given below trace back to one sample, sequenced in a study of blood T cell repertoires in COVID-19. The repertoire was sequenced with immunoSEQ multiplex PCR; TCRdb's copy has only in-frame clones and lacks some. The table lists about 350,000 clones, almost 90% of them singletons, with approximately 1% in the top ten. Sequenced sample: PBMCs or T cells enriched from blood (not recorded which). These receptors all come from a young woman who had been exposed to COVID-19.

This chain uses TRBV19 with TRBJ2-1, with TRBD1 identical over 7 bases. V was clipped by 3 bases and J by 7 bases; unmatched bases: 3. The V gene's germline CDR1 is LNHDA and CDR2 SQIVND (reference sequence). The CDR3 loop spans 13 amino acids. The CDR3 spells CASSMGQWNEQFF. Written as DNA, the CDR3 is TGTGCCAGTAGTATGGGACAGTGGAATGAGCAGTTCTTC. The variable domain in full, completed from reference TRBV19 and TRBJ2-1, reads DGGITQSPKYLFRKEGQNVTLSCEQNLNHDAMYWYRQDPGQGLRLIYYSQIVNDFQKGDIAEGYSVSREKKESFPLTVTSAQKNPTAFYLCASSMGQWNEQFFGPGTRLTVL.

The chain employs TRBV6-5 and TRBJ2-5; the match to TRBD1 covers 8 bases. Per the germline V gene, CDR1 is MNHEY and CDR2 is SVGAGI. This CDR3 is 15 amino acids long. V lost 9 bases, J lost 5 bases, and 14 bases stayed unmatched. The CDR3 loop is CASARGRGLGETQYF. The CDR3, as DNA: TGTGCCAGTGCCAGGGGGCGGGGACTTGGGGAGACCCAGTACTTC.

V usage is TRBV10-2 and J usage is TRBJ1-5; possibly TRBD1 for D (6 bases). V lost 7 bases and J 6 bases, leaving 19 bases between the germline ends. CDR1 and CDR2 (germline): WSHSY, SAAADI. The CDR3 has 15 amino acids. The chain's CDR3 is CASTPLGGAGQPQHF. The DNA of the CDR3 is TGCGCCAGCACCCCCCTGGGGGGGGCCGGTCAGCCCCAGCATTTT.

This chain uses TRBV12-3 or TRBV12-4 with TRBJ1-5, with D unclear. The CDR3 runs 11 residues. V was shortened by 1 base and J by 14 bases, with 9 bases between the two germline ends. The CDR3 DNA is TGTGCCAGCAGTTTAGGACTGGTTAAGCATTTT. Amino acid sequence: CASSLGLVKHF.

The chain carries TRBV28 and TRBJ2-7; TRBD1 might be the D (5 bases). The CDR3 has 13 amino acids. Between the trimmed V and J ends, which lost 6 bases and 6 bases, there was a span of 15 bases. In germline, CDR1 is MDHEN, CDR2 SYDVKM. CDR3 residues: CASSWAGLAEQYF. The DNA for the CDR3 is TGTGCCAGCAGCTGGGCAGGGTTAGCCGAGCAGTACTTC. Based on the CDR3 plus reference TRBV28 and TRBJ2-7, the full variable domain is DVKVTQSSRYLVKRTGEKVFLECVQDMDHENMFWYRQDPGLGLRLIYFSYDVKMKEKGDIPEGYSVSREKKERFSLILESASTNQTSMYLCASSWAGLAEQYFGPGTRLTVT.

This clone was seen just once. The rearrangement uses TRBV29-1 and TRBJ1-3; D uncertain. CDR1 and CDR2 from the germline V gene are SQVTM and ANQGSEA. The CDR3 is 13 amino acids. The germline V and J ends were trimmed by 7 bases and 8 bases, with 18 bases remaining between them. CDR3 DNA sequence: TGCAGCGCCGCCGGGTTGGTCGGGGACACCATATATTTT. Residues: CSAAGLVGDTIYF.

This chain links TRBV28 with TRBJ1-2; D is unclear. This CDR3 has 15 amino acids. From germline, CDR1 is MDHEN and CDR2 SYDVKM. The germline V and J ends were trimmed by 6 bases and 0 bases, with 14 bases remaining between them. CDR3 in DNA: TGTGCCAGCAGCCCGAGGACGCGGGCTAACTATGGCTACACCTTC. Translated: CASSPRTRANYGYTF.

This clone is a singleton in its sample. V usage is TRBV7-6 and J usage is TRBJ2-5, with 8 bases lining up with TRBD2. The CDR3 spans 16 residues. After removal of 3 bases from V and 1 base from J, the junction contained 7 bases not matched to a gene. Germline V gene lookup returns CDR1 SGHVS and CDR2 FNYEAQ. The DNA for the CDR3 is TGTGCCAGCAGCTTTGGCACTAGCGGATTCCAAGAGACCCAGTACTTC. This gives the protein CASSFGTSGFQETQYF.

This chain joins TRBV28 and TRBJ2-7, with a weak D call TRBD2 (7 bases). V was cut by 2 bases and J by 0 bases, with 23 bases left in between. Germline V lookup: CDR1 MDHEN, CDR2 SYDVKM. The CDR3 spans 19 residues. For the CDR3, the DNA is TGTGCCAGCAGTTTACAGGGGCCGGGGACTATCGGCCTCTCCTACGAGCAGTACTTC. Amino acids: CASSLQGPGTIGLSYEQYF.

This sequence joins TRBV9 and TRBJ2-3; 13 nucleotides agree with TRBD2. The trim removed 0 bases at V and 2 bases at J, leaving 15 bases unmatched. The V gene's germline CDR1 is SGDLS and CDR2 YYNGEE. The length of the CDR3 is 21 residues. The chain's CDR3 is CASSVEPGLAGALGATDTQYF. The CDR3 nucleotides read TGTGCCAGCAGCGTAGAACCCGGACTAGCGGGAGCCCTAGGTGCCACAGATACGCAGTATTTT.

This clone has only a few counts. V gene TRBV6-5 combines with J gene TRBJ2-3, with TRBD2 identical over 8 bases. The germline gives CDR1 MNHEY, CDR2 SVGAGI. The CDR3 spans 14 residues. V lost 5 bases to trimming and J lost 2 bases; unmatched junction nucleotides: 3. The CDR3 coding sequence is TGTGCCAGCAGTCTAGCGGGCATCACAGATACGCAGTATTTT. Its translation: CASSLAGITDTQYF.

The chain joins TRBV10-3 to TRBJ2-4, with D perhaps matching TRBD1 (6 bases). The germline gives CDR1 ENHRY, CDR2 SYGVKD. CDR3 length equals 16 residues. The V and J ends lost 0 bases and 2 bases respectively, with 11 bases between them. CDR3 amino acids: CAISESGAEPKNIQYF. CDR3 coding DNA: TGTGCCATCAGTGAGTCGGGGGCTGAACCCAAAAACATTCAGTACTTC.

The DNA of the CDR3 is TGTGCCAGCAGTGACGGGAGCGGGAATTACAATGAGCAGTTCTTC. Translated: CASSDGSGNYNEQFF. The chain joins TRBV28 to TRBJ2-1; TRBD2 agrees at 7 bases. Germline V gene lookup returns CDR1 MDHEN and CDR2 SYDVKM. Trimming took 5 bases from V and 4 from J; bases not matched to a gene: 8. The length of the CDR3 is 15 residues.

In this sample, this clone turned up once. V is TRBV11-2 and J is TRBJ2-1; D may be TRBD1 (5 bases). Trimming left V 1 base short and J 4 bases short, with 8 bases between. The CDR3 runs to 14 residues. Germline CDR1 reads SGHAT; CDR2 reads FQNNGV. The CDR3 protein is CASSLVAGYNEQFF. The CDR3 nucleotides read TGTGCCAGCAGCTTAGTGGCAGGGTACAATGAGCAGTTCTTC.

The genes are TRBV5-1 and TRBJ2-7, with 12 bases that match TRBD1. V was clipped by 4 bases and J by 5 bases; unmatched bases: 13. This CDR3 spans 17 amino acids. CDR1 is SGHRS, CDR2 YFSETQ, per germline. The CDR3 DNA sequence: TGCGCCAGCAGCGTCGGGACAGGGGGCATGGGGGCCGACGAGCAGTACTTC. Translated: CASSVGTGGMGADEQYF. Filled out from reference TRBV5-1 and TRBJ2-7, the complete variable domain reads KAGVTQTPRYLIKTRGQQVTLSCSPISGHRSVSWYQQTPGQGLQFLFEYFSETQRNKGNFPGRFSGRQFSNSRSEMNVSTLELGDSALYLCASSVGTGGMGADEQYFGPGTRLTVT.

CDR3 loop: CASSLAPSGKVGELFF. The CDR3 DNA reads as TGTGCCAGCAGCTTGGCGCCAAGCGGGAAGGTCGGGGAGCTGTTTTTT. This chain uses TRBV11-2 with TRBJ2-2; 7 bases line up with TRBD2. The V and J ends lost 3 bases and 7 bases, in that order; junction bases with no gene match: 11. The CDR3 runs 16 residues. Germline-derived CDR1 and CDR2 are SGHAT and FQNNGV.

The chain joins TRBV5-1 to TRBJ2-3; D may be TRBD2 (5 bases). This CDR3 is built from 16 residues. Germline values: CDR1 SGHRS, CDR2 YFSETQ. Trimming took off 4 bases at V and 5 bases at J, with 20 bases between the two ends. The CDR3 coding sequence is TGCGCCAGCAGCAGCGGATTGGGCGCCGGAGTAGATACGCAGTATTTT. It specifies CASSSGLGAGVDTQYF.

This chain connects TRBV9 to TRBJ2-5; 9 nucleotides agree with TRBD1. The V gene end was trimmed by 4 bases and the J gene end by 2 bases; junction bases not matched to a gene: 6. CDR1 and CDR2 (germline): SGDLS, YYNGEE. The CDR3 spans 15 residues. The CDR3 coding sequence is TGTGCCAGCAGCCCATACAGGGGGCCGCAAGAGACCCAGTACTTC. As protein: CASSPYRGPQETQYF.

On this clone itself: The junction departs from germline at one end; a sequencing error may be responsible. The rearrangement joins TRBV7-7 to TRBJ2-5, with 7 bases aligning to TRBD2. This CDR3 is 15 amino acids long. Germline V gives CDR1 SSHAT, CDR2 FNYEAQ (reference sequence). Here the CDR3 DNA reads TGTGCTAGCAGCTTAGTTCCGGGAGGCCAAGAGACCCAGTACTTC. Amino acids: CASSLVPGGQETQYF. The whole variable domain, remainder taken from reference TRBV7-7 and TRBJ2-5, is GAGVSQSPRYKVTKRGQDVTLRCDPISSHATLYWYQQALGQGPEFLTYFNYEAQPDKSGLPSDRFSAERPEGSISTLTIQRTEQRDSAMYRCASSLVPGGQETQYFGPGTRLLVL.

The chain carries TRBV28 and TRBJ2-5; 8 nucleotides line up with TRBD1. V shed 4 bases and J 7 bases; nucleotides not matched to a gene: 11. Germline assignment: CDR1 MDHEN and CDR2 SYDVKM. This CDR3 is built from 15 residues. CDR3 coding DNA: TGTGCCAGCAGTTCCGGGACAGGAGCCACCGGGACCCAGTACTTC. It yields the protein CASSSGTGATGTQYF.

The chain uses TRBV9 and TRBJ2-1; 8 positions match TRBD2. From germline, CDR1 is SGDLS and CDR2 YYNGEE. The CDR3 runs to 20 residues. The trim removed 4 bases at V and 0 bases at J, leaving 18 bases unmatched. The CDR3 here is CASSPLMRVSGADSYNEQFF. The CDR3 DNA is TGTGCCAGCAGCCCACTCATGCGGGTTAGCGGGGCAGACTCCTACAATGAGCAGTTCTTC.

This chain connects TRBV2 to TRBJ2-7, with a possible D match to TRBD2 (7 bases). The CDR3 totals 13 residues. Deletions cut 10 bases from V and 2 bases from J, with 15 bases between. The germline V gene encodes CDR1 SNHLY and CDR2 FYNNEI. DNA of the CDR3: TGTGCCACCATCAGAGGGGGGGCCTACGAGCAGTACTTC. This sequence encodes CATIRGGAYEQYF.

This clone has just a few counts. The chain couples TRBV3-1 (or the pseudogene TRBV3-2) to TRBJ2-7; D might be TRBD2 (6 bases). Per germline, CDR1 LGHDT and CDR2 YNNKEL (reference sequence). Trimming pared 5 bases from V and 1 base from J, leaving 18 bases between. The CDR3 extends over 16 amino acids. The CDR3 nucleotides are TGTGCCAGCAGCGTCCTATCTGGAGGGCTGTCCTACGAGCAGTACTTC. It encodes CASSVLSGGLSYEQYF.

This chain links TRBV10-3 with TRBJ2-3; 10 bases match TRBD2. The ends lost 5 bases at V and 3 bases at J; junction bases unmatched: 5. CDR1 and CDR2 (germline): ENHRY, SYGVKD. This CDR3 contains 15 residues. The CDR3 loop reads CAISSGTSVTDTQYF. Written as DNA, the CDR3 is TGTGCCATCAGTTCCGGGACTAGCGTGACAGATACGCAGTATTTT.

This chain uses TRBV18 with TRBJ2-1; 7 bases line up with TRBD2. Germline trimming cut 2 bases from V and 1 base from J; bases unmatched to any gene: 8. Germline CDR1 reads KGHSH; CDR2 reads LQKENI. The CDR3 runs 17 residues. CDR3 coding DNA: TGTGCCAGCTCACCAGCCCTGGCGGGAGTGTCCTACAATGAGCAGTTCTTC. Translated: CASSPALAGVSYNEQFF.

V and J are TRBV14 and TRBJ1-2; D remains unclear. Trimming shortened V by 4 bases and J by 5 bases, and 29 bases separated the two germline ends. This CDR3 spans 19 amino acids. CDR1 SGHDN and CDR2 FVKESK come from the germline V gene. CDR3 amino acids: CASSPFSLRTGLVGYGYTF. The CDR3 DNA follows: TGTGCCAGCAGCCCTTTTTCGCTAAGGACGGGATTGGTAGGTTATGGCTACACCTTC. The whole variable domain, remainder taken from reference TRBV14 and TRBJ1-2, is EAGVTQFPSHSVIEKGQTVTLRCDPISGHDNLYWYRRVMGKEIKFLLHFVKESKQDESGMPNNRFLAERTGGTYSTLKVQPAELEDSGVYFCASSPFSLRTGLVGYGYTFGSGTRLTVV.

The chain uses TRBV5-5 and TRBJ2-1; 13 bases line up with TRBD2. Germline CDR1 and CDR2: SGHKS and YYEKEE (reference sequence). Losses at the gene ends were 3 bases for V and 5 bases for J; bases not matched to a gene: 8. CDR3 length equals 17 residues. The DNA for the CDR3 is TGTGCCAGCAGCTCGGGGACTAGCGGGATGGGCCACAATGAGCAGTTCTTC. Translating gives CASSSGTSGMGHNEQFF.

The chain combines TRBV30 with TRBJ1-5; 7 bases align to TRBD1. J was trimmed by 3 bases and V by 5 bases; bases with no gene match: 4. The CDR3 is made up of 13 amino acids. From germline, CDR1 is GTSNPN and CDR2 SVGIG (reference sequence). This chain's CDR3 is CAWARGDNQPQHF. The CDR3 DNA follows: TGTGCCTGGGCCAGGGGGGACAATCAGCCCCAGCATTTT.

J is TRBJ1-4 and V is TRBV15; 7 nucleotides align to TRBD1. Germline V CDR1 and CDR2: LNHNV, YYDKDF (reference sequence). V was pared by 11 bases and J by 0 bases, with 3 bases of the junction left unmatched. The CDR3 totals 13 residues. The CDR3 sequence: CAAQGATNEKLFF. CDR3 nucleotide sequence: TGTGCCGCGCAGGGGGCAACTAATGAAAAACTGTTTTTT.

The chain carries TRBV9 and TRBJ2-1, with 10 bases fitting TRBD2. J was trimmed by 8 bases and V by 3 bases; bases with no gene match: 11. The CDR3 totals 16 residues. CDR1 is SGDLS and CDR2 is YYNGEE in the germline V gene. The CDR3 DNA reads TGTGCCAGCAGCGGTCAGCGGGAGGGCGATGTCGATGAGCAGTTCTTC. It is translated as CASSGQREGDVDEQFF.

The genes are TRBV5-1 and TRBJ1-2, with 7 bases that match TRBD1. Germline V lookup: CDR1 SGHRS, CDR2 YFSETQ. With V trimmed by 0 bases and J by 4 bases, 12 bases remained unmatched. There are 17 residues in the CDR3. The CDR3 DNA reads TGCGCCAGCAGCTTGGTTATACAGGGGTCTCGAGGCTATGGCTACACCTTC. It encodes CASSLVIQGSRGYGYTF.

This chain joins TRBV6-4 and TRBJ1-4; D unclear. The CDR3 runs to 13 residues. The germline V gene has CDR1 MRHNA and CDR2 SNTAGT. With 5 bases removed from V and 5 bases from J, the gap between germline ends came to 9 bases. CDR3 in DNA: TGTGCCAGCAGTCGAGAGTTGAATGAAAAACTGTTTTTT. As protein: CASSRELNEKLFF.